The T cell receptor beta chain under discussion was sequenced for a study of shared clonotypes between healthy human individuals. Germline V gene lookup returns CDR1 SGHAT and CDR2 FQNNGV. With 5 bases removed from V and 3 bases from J, the gap between germline ends came to 8 bases. The CDR3 runs 12 residues. Only in-frame clones appear in the TCRdb table, and some are missing; sequencing was by immunoSEQ multiplex PCR. This repertoire shows roughly 2.6 million clones, around 90% found once; its top ten account for more than 0.12%. The chain has TRBV11-2 and TRBJ2-7; D is perhaps TRBD1 (5 bases). This TCR derives from a man between 18 and 29 years old in good health. Material for sequencing was naive CD4+ T cells sorted from blood. The subset was: CD45RA+ positively selected. CDR3 protein: CASSAGNYEQYF. For the CDR3, the DNA is TGTGCCAGCAGCGCAGGGAACTACGAGCAGTACTTC. Variable domain in full (rest from reference TRBV11-2 and TRBJ2-7): EAGVAQSPRYKIIEKRQSVAFWCNPISGHATLYWYQQILGQGPKLLIQFQNNGVVDDSQLPKDRFSAERLKGVDSTLKIQPAKLEDSAVYLCASSAGNYEQYFGPGTRLTVT.